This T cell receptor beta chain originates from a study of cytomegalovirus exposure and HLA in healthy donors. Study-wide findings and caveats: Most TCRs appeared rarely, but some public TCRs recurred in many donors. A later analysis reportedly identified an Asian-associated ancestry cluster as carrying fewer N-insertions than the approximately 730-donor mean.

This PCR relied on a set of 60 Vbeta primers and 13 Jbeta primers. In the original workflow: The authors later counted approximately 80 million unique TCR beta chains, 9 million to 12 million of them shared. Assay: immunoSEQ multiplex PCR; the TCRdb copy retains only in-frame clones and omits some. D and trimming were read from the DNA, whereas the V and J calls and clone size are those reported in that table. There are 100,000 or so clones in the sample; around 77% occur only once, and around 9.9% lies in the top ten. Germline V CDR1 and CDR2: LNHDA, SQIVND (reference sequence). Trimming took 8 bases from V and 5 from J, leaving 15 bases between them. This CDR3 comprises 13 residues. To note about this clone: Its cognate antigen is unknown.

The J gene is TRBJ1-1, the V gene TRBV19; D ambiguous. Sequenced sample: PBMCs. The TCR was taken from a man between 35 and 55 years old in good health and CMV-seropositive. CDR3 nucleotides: TGTGCCAGTGGTGGCCCCTGGCGGACTGAAGCTTTCTTT. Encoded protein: CASGGPWRTEAFF.